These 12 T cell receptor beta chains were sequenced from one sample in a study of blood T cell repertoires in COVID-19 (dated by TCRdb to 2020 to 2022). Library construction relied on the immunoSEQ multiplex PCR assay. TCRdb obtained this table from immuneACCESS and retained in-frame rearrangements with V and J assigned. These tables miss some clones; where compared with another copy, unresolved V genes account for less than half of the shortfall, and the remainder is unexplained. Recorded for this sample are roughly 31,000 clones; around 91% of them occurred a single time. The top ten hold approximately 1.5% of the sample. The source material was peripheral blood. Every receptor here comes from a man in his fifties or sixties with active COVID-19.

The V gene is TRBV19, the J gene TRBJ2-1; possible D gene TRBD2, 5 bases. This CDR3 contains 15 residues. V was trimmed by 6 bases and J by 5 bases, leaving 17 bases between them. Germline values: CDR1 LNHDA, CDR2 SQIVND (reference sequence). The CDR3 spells CASRLAKSRDNEQFF. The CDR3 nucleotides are TGTGCCAGTAGGCTAGCAAAGAGCAGAGACAATGAGCAGTTCTTC. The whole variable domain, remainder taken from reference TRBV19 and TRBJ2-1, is DGGITQSPKYLFRKEGQNVTLSCEQNLNHDAMYWYRQDPGQGLRLIYYSQIVNDFQKGDIAEGYSVSREKKESFPLTVTSAQKNPTAFYLCASRLAKSRDNEQFFGPGTRLTVL.

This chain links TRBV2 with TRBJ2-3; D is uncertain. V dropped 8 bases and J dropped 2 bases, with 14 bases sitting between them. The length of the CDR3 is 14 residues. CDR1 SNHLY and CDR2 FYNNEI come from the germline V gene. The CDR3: CASDLDMATDTQYF. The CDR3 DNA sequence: TGTGCCAGCGATTTAGACATGGCCACAGATACGCAGTATTTT.

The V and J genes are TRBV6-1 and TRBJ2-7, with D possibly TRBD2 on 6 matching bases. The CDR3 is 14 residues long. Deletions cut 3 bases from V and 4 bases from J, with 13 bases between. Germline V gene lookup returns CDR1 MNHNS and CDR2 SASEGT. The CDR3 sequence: CASSDWRGFYEQYF. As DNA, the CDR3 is TGTGCCAGCAGTGATTGGCGGGGCTTTTACGAGCAGTACTTC.

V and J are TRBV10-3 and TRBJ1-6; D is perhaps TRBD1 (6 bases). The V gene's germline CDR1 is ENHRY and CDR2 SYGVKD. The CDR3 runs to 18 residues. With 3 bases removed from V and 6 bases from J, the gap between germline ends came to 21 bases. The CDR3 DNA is TGTGCCATCAGTGACTCCTCCGGGACATTGGGGATTAATTCACCCCTCCACTTT. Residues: CAISDSSGTLGINSPLHF.

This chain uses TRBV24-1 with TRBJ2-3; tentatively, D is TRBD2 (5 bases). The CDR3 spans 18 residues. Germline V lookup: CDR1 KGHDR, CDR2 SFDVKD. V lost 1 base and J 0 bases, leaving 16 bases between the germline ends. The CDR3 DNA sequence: TGTGCCACCAGTGATTTTATGGCGGGTACCTATAGCACAGATACGCAGTATTTT. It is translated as CATSDFMAGTYSTDTQYF.

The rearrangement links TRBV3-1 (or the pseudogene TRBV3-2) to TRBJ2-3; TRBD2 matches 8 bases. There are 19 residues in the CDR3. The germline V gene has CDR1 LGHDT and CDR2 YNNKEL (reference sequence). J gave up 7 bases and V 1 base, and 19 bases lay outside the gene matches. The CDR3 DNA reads TGTGCCAGCAGCCAAGGTGGGGCACGAGAGCGGGGGCCCCGGTATACGCAGTATTTT. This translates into CASSQGGARERGPRYTQYF.

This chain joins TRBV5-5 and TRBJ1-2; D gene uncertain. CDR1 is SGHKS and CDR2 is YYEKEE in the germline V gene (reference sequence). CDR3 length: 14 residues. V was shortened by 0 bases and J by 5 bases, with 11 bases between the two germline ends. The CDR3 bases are TGTGCCAGCAGCTTGGAGAATTTCGGGTATGGCTACACCTTC. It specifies CASSLENFGYGYTF.

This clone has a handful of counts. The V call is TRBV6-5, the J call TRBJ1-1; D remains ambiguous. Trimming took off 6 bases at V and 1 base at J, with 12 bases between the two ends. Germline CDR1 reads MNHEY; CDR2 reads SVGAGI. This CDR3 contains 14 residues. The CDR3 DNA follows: TGTGCCAGCAGCACTATAGAGAAGAACACTGAAGCTTTCTTT. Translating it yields CASSTIEKNTEAFF.

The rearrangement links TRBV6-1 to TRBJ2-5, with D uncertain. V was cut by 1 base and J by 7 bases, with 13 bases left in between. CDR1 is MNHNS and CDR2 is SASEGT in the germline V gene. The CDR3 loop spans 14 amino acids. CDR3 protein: CASSEVNSFRTQYF. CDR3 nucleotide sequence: TGTGCCAGCAGTGAAGTGAATAGCTTTCGGACCCAGTACTTC.

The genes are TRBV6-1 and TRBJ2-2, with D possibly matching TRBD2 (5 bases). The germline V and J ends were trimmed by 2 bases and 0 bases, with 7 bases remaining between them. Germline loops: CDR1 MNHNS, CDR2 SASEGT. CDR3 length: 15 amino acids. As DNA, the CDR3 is TGTGCCAGCAGTGAAAGGACTGCGAACACCGGGGAGCTGTTTTTT. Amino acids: CASSERTANTGELFF.

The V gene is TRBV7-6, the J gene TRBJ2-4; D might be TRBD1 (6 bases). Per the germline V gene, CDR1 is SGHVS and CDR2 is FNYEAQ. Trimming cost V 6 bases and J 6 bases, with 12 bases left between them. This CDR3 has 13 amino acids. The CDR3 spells CASRPLGGNIQYF. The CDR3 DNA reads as TGTGCCAGCAGGCCCCTAGGGGGAAACATTCAGTACTTC.

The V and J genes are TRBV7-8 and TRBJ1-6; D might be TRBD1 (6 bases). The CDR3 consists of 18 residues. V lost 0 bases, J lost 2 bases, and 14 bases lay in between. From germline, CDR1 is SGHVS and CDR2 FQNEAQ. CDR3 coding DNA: TGTGCCAGCAGCTTAGCGCTAGTCAGGGGCGCCTATAATTCACCCCTCCACTTT. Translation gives CASSLALVRGAYNSPLHF.